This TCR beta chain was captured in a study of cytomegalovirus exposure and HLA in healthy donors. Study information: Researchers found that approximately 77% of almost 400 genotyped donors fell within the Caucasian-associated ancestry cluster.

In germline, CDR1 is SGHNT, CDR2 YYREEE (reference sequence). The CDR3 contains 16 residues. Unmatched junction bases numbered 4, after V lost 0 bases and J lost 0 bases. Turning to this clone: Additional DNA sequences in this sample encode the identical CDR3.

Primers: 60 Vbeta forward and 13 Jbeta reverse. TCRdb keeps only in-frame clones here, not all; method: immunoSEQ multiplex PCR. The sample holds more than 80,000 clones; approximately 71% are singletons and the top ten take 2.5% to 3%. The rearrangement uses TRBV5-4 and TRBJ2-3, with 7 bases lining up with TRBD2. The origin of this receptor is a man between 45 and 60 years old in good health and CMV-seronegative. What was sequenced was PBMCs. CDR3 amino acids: CASSLGAGVSTDTQYF. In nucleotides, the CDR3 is TGTGCCAGCAGCTTGGGGGCGGGAGTGAGCACAGATACGCAGTATTTT.